The 32 T cell receptor beta chains presented below share a single source sample, sequenced in a study of T cells in Graves' hyperthyroidism and ophthalmopathy. RNA transcripts provided the source from which TCR beta CDR3 regions were amplified. An initial round of RT-PCR targeting the TCR CDR3 relied on the HTBI primer set. From the multiplex PCR reads, TCRdb called clonotypes with MiXCR, one entry per CDR3 protein. The sample gives 550,000 to 800,000 distinct CDR3 sequences, 16% of which show up once; roughly 8% is in the top ten. The source material was blood. The receptors were gathered from a man between 18 and 29 years old with Graves' hyperthyroidism.

In its sample, this clonotype was seen many times. The rearrangement links TRBV20-1 to TRBJ2-1, with D maybe TRBD2 (5 bases). V dropped 1 base and J dropped 0 bases, with 13 bases sitting between them. CDR1 and CDR2 (germline): DFQATT, SNEGSKA (reference sequence). This CDR3 region has 16 residues. In DNA, the CDR3 is TGCAGTGCTAGAGGATCCAGCGGAGGCTCCTACAATGAGCAGTTCTTC. Translated: CSARGSSGGSYNEQFF.

CDR3 DNA sequence: TGTGCCAGCAGTACCACAGGGGTGAGCACAGATACGCAGTATTTT. This encodes CASSTTGVSTDTQYF. This rearrangement joins TRBV28 to TRBJ2-3; 7 bases align to TRBD1. In germline, CDR1 is MDHEN, CDR2 SYDVKM. The trim removed 5 bases at V and 0 bases at J, leaving 5 bases unmatched. CDR3 length equals 15 residues.

This clonotype was seen ten or more times. The chain combines TRBV12-3 or TRBV12-4 with TRBJ2-1, with 8 positions matching TRBD2. This CDR3 comprises 14 residues. The V gene end was trimmed by 8 bases and the J gene end by 0 bases; junction bases not matched to a gene: 3. CDR3 sequence (DNA): TGTGCCAGCGCGAGCGGGAGCTCCTACAATGAGCAGTTCTTC. Translating gives CASASGSSYNEQFF.

In its sample, this clonotype was seen many times. This chain uses TRBV28 with TRBJ2-4; D is perhaps TRBD1 (6 bases). Trimming took 5 bases from V and 0 from J, leaving 11 bases between them. The CDR3 has 15 residues. Germline V lookup: CDR1 MDHEN, CDR2 SYDVKM. This chain's CDR3 is CASSLGQLAKNIQYF. The CDR3 DNA follows: TGTGCCAGCAGTCTCGGACAGCTAGCCAAAAACATTCAGTACTTC.

This clonotype was seen many times. The chain joins TRBV12-3 or TRBV12-4 to TRBJ2-7, with D perhaps TRBD1 (5 bases). V lost 4 bases and J 1 base, leaving 11 bases between the germline ends. The CDR3 runs to 14 residues. CDR3 sequence reads: CASSSSDSSYEQYF. CDR3 in DNA: TGTGCCAGCAGTTCCAGTGACAGTTCCTACGAGCAGTACTTC.

This clonotype was counted a few times. As DNA, the CDR3 is TGTGCCAGCAGCCAAAGTGCGCGGGGAAACACCATATATTTT. It translates to CASSQSARGNTIYF. The gene calls are TRBV3-1 and TRBJ1-3; no definite D call. V was shortened by 2 bases and J by 4 bases, with 9 bases between the two germline ends. The CDR3 runs 14 residues. The germline CDR1 and CDR2 sequences are LGHDT and YNNKEL (reference sequence). The whole variable domain, remainder taken from reference TRBV3-1 and TRBJ1-3, is DTAVSQTPKYLVTQMGNDKSIKCEQNLGHDTMYWYKQDSKKFLKIMFSYNNKELIINETVPNRFSPKSPDKAHLNLHINSLELGDSAVYFCASSQSARGNTIYFGEGSWLTVV.

This clonotype has ten or more counts. The V call is TRBV7-2, the J call TRBJ2-7, with D perhaps TRBD1 (5 bases). The CDR3 sequence is 13 residues long. V was cut by 2 bases and J by 3 bases, with 8 bases left in between. Germline V gene lookup returns CDR1 SGHTA and CDR2 FQGNSA. The CDR3 is CASSLRRDYEQYF. The CDR3 region has the DNA TGTGCCAGCAGCTTACGCAGGGACTACGAGCAGTACTTC.

For the CDR3, the DNA is TGTGCCAGCAGCCCGCACGGGACAGGGACCTACGAGCAGTACTTC. It translates to CASSPHGTGTYEQYF. The V and J genes are TRBV7-8 and TRBJ2-7, with 9 bases aligning to TRBD1. The CDR3 contains 15 residues. Germline trimming cut 5 bases from V and 2 bases from J; bases unmatched to any gene: 7. Germline CDR1 and CDR2: SGHVS and FQNEAQ.

This clonotype was seen only a few times. V gene TRBV20-1 combines with J gene TRBJ2-7, with 13 bases that match TRBD2. The CDR3 totals 16 residues. With V trimmed by 6 bases and J by 3 bases, 11 bases remained unmatched. Germline V lookup: CDR1 DFQATT, CDR2 SNEGSKA (reference sequence). The CDR3 reads CSAKGLAGKTIYEQYF. The CDR3 region has the DNA TGCAGTGCAAAGGGACTAGCGGGGAAAACAATCTACGAGCAGTACTTC.

This clonotype was detected a few times. The chain recombines TRBV4-1 with TRBJ2-3; no firm D call. This CDR3 region has 16 residues. With 0 bases removed from V and 1 base from J, the gap between germline ends came to 11 bases. From germline, CDR1 is MGHRA and CDR2 YSYEKL. In DNA, the CDR3 is TGCGCCAGCAGCCAAGAACCGGCCCCGGGCACAGATACGCAGTATTTT. This sequence encodes CASSQEPAPGTDTQYF.

This clonotype was observed at least ten times. This chain links TRBV6-1 with TRBJ1-5; D ambiguous. The CDR3 has 12 residues. CDR1 is MNHNS, CDR2 SASEGT, per germline. Trimming cost V 10 bases and J 12 bases, with 19 bases left between them. CDR3: CAKHGPLICQHF. In DNA, the CDR3 is TGTGCCAAGCACGGCCCTTTGATATGCCAGCATTTT.

The rearrangement joins TRBV19 to TRBJ2-5; possible D gene TRBD2, 5 bases. This CDR3 contains 14 residues. Trimming cost V 3 bases and J 3 bases, with 11 bases left between them. CDR1 is LNHDA and CDR2 is SQIVND in the germline V gene (reference sequence). The CDR3 region has the DNA TGTGCCAGTAGTATCAGTAGCGTTGAAGAGACCCAGTACTTC. As protein: CASSISSVEETQYF.

The chain couples TRBV6-5 to TRBJ2-7, with TRBD1 matching over 9 bases. The CDR3 length is 14 residues. The germline CDR1 and CDR2 sequences are MNHEY and SVGAGI. J lost 5 bases, V lost 5 bases, and 7 bases had no gene match. The CDR3 sequence: CASSHPDRGDEQYF. Written as DNA, the CDR3 is TGTGCCAGCAGTCACCCGGACAGGGGAGACGAGCAGTACTTC.

This rearrangement joins TRBV12-5 to TRBJ2-2, with D possibly matching TRBD1 (5 bases). CDR1 LGHNT and CDR2 FRNRAP come from the germline V gene. The CDR3 length is 16 residues. V lost 0 bases and J 5 bases, leaving 13 bases between the germline ends. CDR3 coding DNA: TGTGCTAGTGGTTTGGTACAGGTCACCGGAACCGGGGAGCTGTTTTTT. This sequence encodes CASGLVQVTGTGELFF.

This clonotype has more than one count but fewer than ten. This chain connects TRBV6-1 to TRBJ2-2, with D hard to call. Trimming pared 6 bases from V and 6 bases from J, leaving 14 bases between. The CDR3 length is 14 residues. Germline CDR1 is MNHNS and CDR2 is SASEGT. The CDR3 DNA reads TGTGCCAGCAGACCTCTTCTCAACCCCGGGGAGCTGTTTTTT. Protein: CASRPLLNPGELFF.

This clonotype was picked up many times. This chain links TRBV28 with TRBJ1-2, with D hard to call. Germline V CDR1 and CDR2: MDHEN, SYDVKM. Deletions cut 7 bases from V and 2 bases from J, with 11 bases between. The CDR3 totals 13 residues. CDR3 in DNA: TGTGCCAGCACCCACCTTGGAAACTATGGCTACACCTTC. Translated: CASTHLGNYGYTF.

J is TRBJ2-1 and V is TRBV30; D possibly corresponds to TRBD2 (6 bases). This CDR3 is 13 amino acids long. Between the trimmed V and J ends, which lost 3 bases and 6 bases, there was a span of 12 bases. Per the germline V gene, CDR1 is GTSNPN and CDR2 is SVGIG (reference sequence). The CDR3 reads CAWREGSANEQFF. Written as DNA, the CDR3 is TGTGCCTGGAGGGAGGGGTCCGCCAATGAGCAGTTCTTC.

The chain carries TRBV28 and TRBJ2-2, with TRBD1 matching over 8 bases. V was pared by 7 bases and J by 3 bases, with 4 bases of the junction left unmatched. Looked up from germline, CDR1 is MDHEN and CDR2 is SYDVKM. CDR3 size: 14 residues. The CDR3 DNA is TGTGCCAGCACCCTACAGGGGGACACCGGGGAGCTGTTTTTT. It translates to CASTLQGDTGELFF.

This clonotype has at least ten counts. The chain employs TRBV18 and TRBJ2-2; the D is unclear. The CDR3 runs to 15 residues. Trimming removed 4 bases at V and 4 bases at J, with 13 bases between. Germline values: CDR1 KGHSH, CDR2 LQKENI. CDR3 residues: CASSLNPVGTGELFF. CDR3 DNA: TGTGCCAGCTCACTCAACCCCGTGGGCACCGGGGAGCTGTTTTTT.

This clonotype was counted at least ten times. For the CDR3, the DNA is TGTGCCTGGAGTGCAGGGCAGGGTAATGAGCAGTTCTTC. It encodes CAWSAGQGNEQFF. The V and J genes are TRBV30 and TRBJ2-1, with a possible D match to TRBD1 (5 bases). CDR1 and CDR2 (germline): GTSNPN, SVGIG (reference sequence). The germline V and J ends were trimmed by 1 base and 7 bases, with 11 bases remaining between them. The CDR3 contains 13 residues. Based on the CDR3 plus reference TRBV30 and TRBJ2-1, the full variable domain is SQTIHQWPATLVQPVGSPLSLECTVEGTSNPNLYWYRQAAGRGLQLLFYSVGIGQISSEVPQNLSASRPQDRQFILSSKKLLLSDSGFYLCAWSAGQGNEQFFGPGTRLTVL.

This clonotype appeared a few times. V is TRBV5-8 and J is TRBJ2-3; no reliable D call. Trimming took 0 bases from V and 3 from J, leaving 8 bases between them. The germline V gene encodes CDR1 SGHTS and CDR2 YDEGEE. This CDR3 has 14 residues. CDR3 bases: TGTGCCAGCAGCTTGGCGTGGACGACAGATACGCAGTATTTT. Protein product: CASSLAWTTDTQYF.

DNA of the CDR3: TGCAGTGCTAGTAGTCGGTTCAATCAGCCCCAGCATTTT. Translated: CSASSRFNQPQHF. This rearrangement joins TRBV20-1 to TRBJ1-5; D not certain. Germline V lookup: CDR1 DFQATT, CDR2 SNEGSKA (reference sequence). Trimming took off 3 bases at V and 3 bases at J, with 9 bases between the two ends. This CDR3 contains 13 residues.

This clonotype occurred many times. The rearrangement links TRBV30 to TRBJ2-5; the match to TRBD2 covers 9 bases. CDR3 length: 13 amino acids. CDR1 and CDR2 (germline): GTSNPN, SVGIG (reference sequence). The V gene end was trimmed by 4 bases and the J gene end by 5 bases; junction bases not matched to a gene: 5. This chain's CDR3 is CAWTSGADETQYF. CDR3 DNA: TGTGCCTGGACTAGCGGGGCGGACGAGACCCAGTACTTC.

This rearrangement joins TRBV29-1 to TRBJ2-7, with 10 bases fitting TRBD2. The CDR3 runs to 17 residues. Losses at the gene ends were 0 bases for V and 3 bases for J; bases not matched to a gene: 11. Germline assignment: CDR1 SQVTM and CDR2 ANQGSEA. CDR3 in DNA: TGCAGCGTTGAAGAAGCTAGCGGGAGAGGGGGGCTCTACGAGCAGTACTTC. It codes for CSVEEASGRGGLYEQYF.

This clonotype was found many times. The rearrangement joins TRBV28 to TRBJ2-7; TRBD2 matches at 13 bases. In germline, CDR1 is MDHEN, CDR2 SYDVKM. V shed 9 bases, J shed 3 bases, and the junction held 2 bases outside the gene matches. The CDR3 runs 13 residues. In DNA, the CDR3 is TGTGCCAGTGGGACTAGCGGGAACTACGAGCAGTACTTC. Translated, it gives CASGTSGNYEQYF. Complete variable domain (other parts from reference TRBV28 and TRBJ2-7): DVKVTQSSRYLVKRTGEKVFLECVQDMDHENMFWYRQDPGLGLRLIYFSYDVKMKEKGDIPEGYSVSREKKERFSLILESASTNQTSMYLCASGTSGNYEQYFGPGTRLTVT.

This clonotype was recorded a few times. J is TRBJ1-2 and V is TRBV27; weak D call: TRBD1 (5 bases). Germline V gives CDR1 MNHEY, CDR2 SMNVEV (reference sequence). V was cut by 0 bases and J by 4 bases, with 12 bases left in between. The CDR3 is 15 residues long. CDR3 nucleotides: TGTGCCAGCAGTTTATCGCCAGGGCAAGGCTATGGCTACACCTTC. Translating gives CASSLSPGQGYGYTF.

The chain recombines TRBV20-1 with TRBJ1-5; no definite D call. The CDR3 spans 14 residues. The germline gives CDR1 DFQATT, CDR2 SNEGSKA (reference sequence). The germline V and J ends were trimmed by 0 bases and 9 bases, with 15 bases remaining between them. The CDR3 DNA sequence: TGCAGTGCTAGAGATCTCGCACCCCGCTCGCCCCAGCATTTT. Amino acid sequence: CSARDLAPRSPQHF.

The rearrangement uses TRBV12-3 or TRBV12-4 and TRBJ1-5; no clear D. Trimming took off 7 bases at V and 10 bases at J, with 5 bases between the two ends. The CDR3 consists of 9 residues. This CDR3 reads CASTGPQHF. The DNA of the CDR3 is TGTGCCAGCACCGGCCCCCAGCATTTT.

This clonotype was observed a handful of times. The J gene is TRBJ2-6, the V gene TRBV28; D is unclear. From germline, CDR1 is MDHEN and CDR2 SYDVKM. Trimming took 3 bases from V and 0 from J, leaving 9 bases between them. There are 16 residues in the CDR3. CDR3 region: CASSFGRISGANVLTF. The CDR3 region has the DNA TGTGCCAGCAGTTTCGGGCGGATCTCTGGGGCCAACGTCCTGACTTTC.

The gene calls are TRBV20-1 and TRBJ2-2; TRBD1 might be the D (6 bases). The length of the CDR3 is 13 residues. V was trimmed by 3 bases and J by 4 bases, leaving 9 bases between them. The germline CDR1 and CDR2 sequences are DFQATT and SNEGSKA (reference sequence). This chain's CDR3 is CSARGAGTGELFF. The CDR3 region has the DNA TGCAGTGCTAGGGGGGCGGGCACCGGGGAGCTGTTTTTT.

V and J are TRBV27 and TRBJ2-7; 9 bases match TRBD1. V lost 3 bases, J lost 3 bases, and 9 bases stayed unmatched. CDR1 is MNHEY and CDR2 is SMNVEV in the germline V gene (reference sequence). CDR3 length equals 16 residues. In nucleotides, the CDR3 is TGTGCCAGCAGTTTCTCAGGACAGGGGTCTTTCTACGAGCAGTACTTC. This encodes CASSFSGQGSFYEQYF.

This clonotype occurred many times. V is TRBV2 and J is TRBJ2-3, with TRBD2 matching over 7 bases. This CDR3 has 15 amino acids. In germline, CDR1 is SNHLY, CDR2 FYNNEI. V lost 5 bases to trimming and J lost 3 bases; unmatched junction nucleotides: 8. The CDR3 nucleotides read TGTGCCAGCAGTCTCGGCGGGAGCAAGACAGATACGCAGTATTTT. Protein product: CASSLGGSKTDTQYF.